The entry below gives a single TCR beta chain sequence along with its context. The assay was immunoSEQ multiplex PCR, and TCRdb's table has in-frame clones only and misses some. The sample includes 540,000 or so clones, more than 75% of them seen just once. The data are from a study of shared T cell receptors in the human thymus. This sample was shared with a second study, whose subject was human thymus T cells. From that study: Healthy Finnish infants having corrective surgery for congenital heart defects served as donors. The study used thymus tissue resected during corrective heart surgery. What appeared biased in thymic and blood repertoires was the usage of V and J genes. Related research examined unrelated individuals and reported that their thymic repertoires overlapped highly.

Specimen: thymocytes. The receptor comes from a boy less than two years old with a congenital heart defect.

This CDR3 reads CSVEAPATSGTPYEQYF. In nucleotides, the CDR3 is TGCAGCGTTGAGGCCCCCGCAACTAGCGGGACGCCCTACGAGCAGTACTTC. J is TRBJ2-7 and V is TRBV29-1, with 10 nucleotides matching TRBD2. The CDR3 covers 17 residues. Germline assignment: CDR1 SQVTM and CDR2 ANQGSEA. V shed 3 bases and J 2 bases; nucleotides not matched to a gene: 13.